This T cell receptor (beta chain) was sequenced in a study of T cell responses to AZD1222 COVID-19 vaccine. The repertoire was sequenced with immunoSEQ multiplex PCR; TCRdb's copy has only in-frame clones and lacks some. The data contain tens of thousands of clones, about 83% of them singletons. The V gene lost 3 bases and the J gene lost 3 bases, with 9 bases spanning the gap. The CDR3 is 13 amino acids. Looked up from germline, CDR1 is LGHDT and CDR2 is YNNKEL (reference sequence). The origin of this receptor is an adult in good health. The sequencing here drew on peripheral blood, taken on day 0 of AZD1222 vaccination. V and J are TRBV3-1 (or the pseudogene TRBV3-2) and TRBJ2-7; D is possibly TRBD2 (6 bases). CDR3 in amino acids: CASSHRDFYEQYF. The CDR3 DNA reads as TGTGCCAGCAGCCACAGGGACTTCTACGAGCAGTACTTC.